These 19 T cell receptor beta chains originate from one sample sequenced in a study of shared clonotypes between healthy human individuals. Produced via immunoSEQ multiplex PCR; TCRdb's table is partial and in-frame only. The table lists 450,000 to 500,000 clones, 75% to 85% of them singletons. Sequences were obtained from PBMCs. These receptors were collected from a woman in her 40s in good health. Some clones in this sample may be carry-over from other donors' samples.

The CDR3 nucleotides are TGTGCCAGCAGCTTAAATCCCGGGGCCGGTGAGACCCAGTACTTC. Encoded protein: CASSLNPGAGETQYF. The chain carries TRBV7-3 and TRBJ2-5, with D perhaps being TRBD1 or TRBD2 (5 bases each). CDR1 SGHTA and CDR2 FQGTGA come from the germline V gene. This CDR3 spans 15 amino acids. V was cut by 1 base and J by 5 bases, with 14 bases left in between.

The gene calls are TRBV9 and TRBJ2-3; 9 bases are a match to TRBD1. This CDR3 is 16 amino acids long. Unmatched junction bases numbered 11, after V lost 2 bases and J lost 7 bases. Germline V gene lookup returns CDR1 SGDLS and CDR2 YYNGEE. CDR3 nucleotides: TGTGCCAGCAGCGTCCAAACAGGGGGCTCCAGCAATACGCAGTATTTT. Translation gives CASSVQTGGSSNTQYF.

The chain uses TRBV30 and TRBJ2-2, with D possibly called TRBD1 or TRBD2 (6 bases each). V was clipped by 3 bases and J by 4 bases, with 12 bases between them. The CDR3 extends over 14 amino acids. Germline CDR1 GTSNPN, CDR2 SVGIG (reference sequence). CDR3 residues: CAWRGAGGTGELFF. Here the CDR3 DNA reads TGTGCCTGGAGGGGGGCCGGGGGCACCGGGGAGCTGTTTTTT.

V is TRBV5-1 and J is TRBJ2-3; no definite D call. The CDR3 has 12 amino acids. Trimming stripped 0 bases from V and 5 bases from J, with 4 bases between. The germline gives CDR1 SGHRS, CDR2 YFSETQ. This CDR3 is CASSLDGDTQYF. The CDR3 DNA reads TGCGCCAGCAGCTTGGATGGAGATACGCAGTATTTT.

This chain uses TRBV28 with TRBJ2-2; 8 bases map to TRBD1. V lost 9 bases and J lost 5; bases outside the gene matches: 8. The CDR3 contains 14 residues. Germline V gives CDR1 MDHEN, CDR2 SYDVKM. CDR3 DNA sequence: TGTGCCAGTGCCGCGACAGGGGAGACCGGGGAGCTGTTTTTT. Its translation is CASAATGETGELFF.

The V call is TRBV14, the J call TRBJ1-1, with 7 bases fitting TRBD1. The trim removed 8 bases at V and 1 base at J, leaving 4 bases unmatched. This CDR3 region has 13 residues. Germline V gene data show CDR1 as SGHDN and CDR2 as FVKESK. The CDR3 DNA sequence: TGTGCCAGCTCGGGGACAGCGAACACTGAAGCTTTCTTT. This encodes CASSGTANTEAFF. Combining the CDR3 with reference TRBV14 and TRBJ1-1 gives the whole variable domain EAGVTQFPSHSVIEKGQTVTLRCDPISGHDNLYWYRRVMGKEIKFLLHFVKESKQDESGMPNNRFLAERTGGTYSTLKVQPAELEDSGVYFCASSGTANTEAFFGQGTRLTVV.

The genes are TRBV6-4 and TRBJ2-7, with D uncertain. In germline, CDR1 is MRHNA, CDR2 SNTAGT. The CDR3 length is 12 residues. V was shortened by 3 bases and J by 0 bases, with 3 bases between the two germline ends. CDR3 DNA: TGTGCCAGCAGTGAAGTCTCCTACGAGCAGTACTTC. Translated, it gives CASSEVSYEQYF.

On this clone itself: Other DNA sequences in this specimen translate into the identical CDR3. CDR3 region: CASSPGPSYEQYF. In DNA form, the CDR3 reads TGTGCCAGCAGTCCGGGTCCCTCCTACGAGCAGTACTTC. This chain links TRBV28 with TRBJ2-7; D not resolved. This CDR3 spans 13 amino acids. V lost 5 bases to trimming and J lost 0 bases, with 8 bases between them. Germline assignment: CDR1 MDHEN and CDR2 SYDVKM.

V is TRBV7-9 and J is TRBJ2-7; 9 bases fit TRBD2. V lost 2 bases and J lost 5; bases outside the gene matches: 7. This CDR3 has 15 amino acids. The germline V gene encodes CDR1 SEHNR and CDR2 FQNEAQ (reference sequence). The CDR3 protein is CASSLFQREVNEQYF. CDR3 bases: TGTGCCAGCAGCTTATTTCAGCGGGAGGTAAACGAGCAGTACTTC.

Comment on this clone: The likely explanation is a read error, given a far larger clone one base away. Other DNA sequences from this sample encode an identical CDR3 as well. The chain links TRBV27 to TRBJ1-1; D uncertain. The CDR3 sequence is 13 residues long. Germline V gives CDR1 MNHEY, CDR2 SMNVEV (reference sequence). The CDR3 here is CASSLWGSREAFF. The CDR3 region has the DNA TGTGCCAGCAGCTTATGGGGATCCAGGGAAGCTTTCTTT.

This clone was seen a handful of times. This chain joins TRBV5-1 and TRBJ1-2, with D uncertain. V lost 0 bases and J lost 8, with 14 bases in between. Germline-derived CDR1 and CDR2 are SGHRS and YFSETQ. There are 14 residues in the CDR3. CDR3 nucleotide sequence: TGCGCCAGCAGCTTGGAAGGGTCTCAGAGGGGCTACACCTTC. The encoded protein is CASSLEGSQRGYTF. The whole variable domain, remainder taken from reference TRBV5-1 and TRBJ1-2, is KAGVTQTPRYLIKTRGQQVTLSCSPISGHRSVSWYQQTPGQGLQFLFEYFSETQRNKGNFPGRFSGRQFSNSRSEMNVSTLELGDSALYLCASSLEGSQRGYTFGSGTRLTVV.

The chain couples TRBV5-1 to TRBJ1-2; weak D call: TRBD1 (5 bases). CDR3 length: 13 amino acids. V was clipped by 7 bases and J by 6 bases, with 16 bases between them. The germline CDR1 and CDR2 sequences are SGHRS and YFSETQ. For the CDR3, the DNA is TGCGCCAGCCGCGACGGGGGAGGAAATGGCTACACCTTC. This gives the protein CASRDGGGNGYTF.

V is TRBV6-5 and J is TRBJ2-7; D unresolved. Germline V gene sequence: CDR1 MNHEY, CDR2 SVGAGI. V was trimmed by 7 bases and J by 6 bases, leaving 16 bases between them. The CDR3 runs 13 residues. The CDR3 sequence is CASTQRLSGEQYF. CDR3 coding DNA: TGTGCCAGCACCCAAAGGCTATCGGGCGAGCAGTACTTC.

On this clone itself: In the same sample, other DNA sequences code for this CDR3. The chain uses TRBV7-3 and TRBJ2-3; 8 bases match TRBD1. Germline lookup yields CDR1 SGHTA and CDR2 FQGTGA. The CDR3 sequence is 14 residues long. Trimming cost V 5 bases and J 2 bases; bases outside gene matches: 3. The CDR3 DNA is TGTGCCAGCAGCGCTCAGGGGGCCACAGATACGCAGTATTTT. As protein: CASSAQGATDTQYF.

The rearrangement uses TRBV7-8 and TRBJ1-4, with D unclear. Germline CDR1 and CDR2: SGHVS and FQNEAQ. CDR3 length equals 13 residues. The V end lost 5 bases, the J end lost 8 bases, and 12 bases lay between the germline ends. The CDR3 DNA is TGTGCCAGCAGCCCCCGCCCTGGAGAAAAACTGTTTTTT. Translation gives CASSPRPGEKLFF. Based on the CDR3 plus reference TRBV7-8 and TRBJ1-4, the full variable domain is GAGVSQSPRYKVAKRGQDVALRCDPISGHVSLFWYQQALGQGPEFLTYFQNEAQLDKSGLPSDRFFAERPEGSVSTLKIQRTQQEDSAVYLCASSPRPGEKLFFGSGTQLSVL.

The genes are TRBV18 and TRBJ2-2; 12 bases fit TRBD2. V gave up 5 bases and J gave up 3 bases; unmatched junction bases: 4. Germline V gene data show CDR1 as KGHSH and CDR2 as LQKENI. This CDR3 has 16 residues. Here the CDR3 reads CASSSLAGGDTGELFF. The CDR3 DNA sequence: TGTGCCAGCTCATCGCTAGCGGGAGGGGACACCGGGGAGCTGTTTTTT.

CDR3 loop: CASSVAAGQGQETQYF. The DNA for the CDR3 is TGTGCCAGCAGCGTAGCTGCCGGACAGGGCCAAGAGACCCAGTACTTC. The chain uses TRBV9 and TRBJ2-5; 8 nucleotides align to TRBD1. CDR3 size: 16 residues. Germline CDR1 is SGDLS and CDR2 is YYNGEE. Losses at the gene ends were 0 bases for V and 1 base for J; bases not matched to a gene: 5. The full variable domain, with the rest looked up from reference TRBV9 and TRBJ2-5, is DSGVTQTPKHLITATGQRVTLRCSPRSGDLSVYWYQQSLDQGLQFLIQYYNGEERAKGNILERFSAQQFPDLHSELNLSSLELGDSALYFCASSVAAGQGQETQYFGPGTRLLVL.

This chain joins TRBV11-2 and TRBJ2-7; D is undetermined. The CDR3 is 15 residues long. The germline CDR1 and CDR2 sequences are SGHAT and FQNNGV. Trimming stripped 5 bases from V and 5 bases from J, with 19 bases between. DNA of the CDR3: TGTGCCAGCAGCGACGTAACTCCTCTAGGGAACGAGCAGTACTTC. This encodes CASSDVTPLGNEQYF.

This chain uses TRBV14 with TRBJ2-3; the match to TRBD1 covers 7 bases. Germline values: CDR1 SGHDN, CDR2 FVKESK. The CDR3 spans 16 residues. The trim removed 4 bases at V and 2 bases at J, leaving 9 bases unmatched. DNA for the CDR3: TGTGCCAGCAGCCCCCGACAGGGCCTAATCACAGATACGCAGTATTTT. It codes for CASSPRQGLITDTQYF.